The 28 T cell receptor beta chains below were found in one sample sequenced in a study of blood T cell repertoires in COVID-19. Clones were sequenced by immunoSEQ multiplex PCR, and TCRdb holds only the in-frame ones, with some missing. The sample includes about 140,000 clones, around 89% of them seen just once. The sample taken for sequencing was peripheral blood. The receptors were gathered from a human donor with COVID-19, enrolled during active disease. The donor label of this sample is uncertain.

The chain is built from TRBV6-5 and TRBJ1-4; unclear D gene. Trimming pared 7 bases from V and 5 bases from J, leaving 14 bases between. Looked up from germline, CDR1 is MNHEY and CDR2 is SVGAGI. CDR3 length: 14 residues. CDR3 bases: TGTGCCAGCATTTTAGACGGGGAAAATGAAAAACTGTTTTTT. The encoded protein is CASILDGENEKLFF.

The J gene is TRBJ1-2, the V gene TRBV12-3 or TRBV12-4; unclear D gene. V was clipped by 0 bases and J by 4 bases, with 6 bases between them. There are 13 residues in the CDR3. The CDR3 reads CASSLASFYGYTF. CDR3 nucleotide sequence: TGTGCCAGCAGTTTAGCCAGTTTCTATGGCTACACCTTC.

Only a few counts were recorded for this clone. The chain has TRBV18 and TRBJ1-4; no reliable D call. The V gene lost 5 bases and the J gene lost 4 bases, with 17 bases spanning the gap. Per the germline V gene, CDR1 is KGHSH and CDR2 is LQKENI. The length of the CDR3 is 16 residues. CDR3 in DNA: TGTGCCAGCTCAGAAGGACCGTTCGGGGATAATGAAAAACTGTTTTTT. Translation gives CASSEGPFGDNEKLFF. Full variable domain (missing parts from reference TRBV18 and TRBJ1-4): NAGVMQNPRHLVRRRGQEARLRCSPMKGHSHVYWYRQLPEEGLKFMVYLQKENIIDESGMPKERFSAEFPKEGPSILRIQQVVRGDSAAYFCASSEGPFGDNEKLFFGSGTQLSVL.

The chain recombines TRBV9 with TRBJ1-5; D gene uncertain. This CDR3 region has 14 residues. V dropped 0 bases and J dropped 6 bases, with 10 bases sitting between them. Germline-derived CDR1 and CDR2 are SGDLS and YYNGEE. The CDR3 sequence is CASSVDGVGQPQHF. The CDR3, as DNA: TGTGCCAGCAGCGTAGACGGGGTCGGTCAGCCCCAGCATTTT.

The chain joins TRBV27 to TRBJ2-5; D is possibly TRBD2 (6 bases). The CDR3 is 16 amino acids. Trimming removed 6 bases at V and 2 bases at J, with 19 bases between. CDR1 is MNHEY, CDR2 SMNVEV, per germline (reference sequence). CDR3 sequence reads: CASRRSPPGGQETQYF. In DNA, the CDR3 is TGTGCCAGCAGAAGAAGCCCCCCCGGAGGGCAAGAGACCCAGTACTTC.

The gene calls are TRBV28 and TRBJ2-7, with 8 bases identical to TRBD1. V lost 1 base to trimming and J lost 1 base; unmatched junction nucleotides: 3. CDR1 is MDHEN and CDR2 is SYDVKM in the germline V gene. CDR3 size: 15 residues. CDR3 region: CASSLSGGASYEQYF. In DNA, the CDR3 is TGTGCCAGCAGTTTATCAGGGGGCGCTTCCTACGAGCAGTACTTC.

The chain recombines TRBV5-4 with TRBJ2-7; 7 bases are a match to TRBD2. This CDR3 comprises 14 residues. Looked up from germline, CDR1 is SGHNT and CDR2 is YYREEE (reference sequence). J gave up 7 bases and V 4 bases, and 11 bases lay outside the gene matches. In nucleotides, the CDR3 is TGTGCCAGCAGCGGCGCGGGGGATTCTCAAGAGCAGTACTTC. It translates to CASSGAGDSQEQYF.

This chain connects TRBV24-1 to TRBJ2-1; 12 bases match TRBD2. The junction had 8 bases not matched to a gene; V was cut back by 4 bases and J by 8 bases. Germline V gene lookup returns CDR1 KGHDR and CDR2 SFDVKD. The CDR3 length is 16 residues. This chain's CDR3 is CATSELLAGGRDEQFF. CDR3 nucleotide sequence: TGTGCCACCAGTGAACTCCTAGCGGGAGGGAGGGATGAGCAGTTCTTC.

The rearrangement uses TRBV6-1 and TRBJ2-5, with TRBD2 matching 9 bases. Trimming took 1 base from V and 3 from J; bases not matched to a gene: 6. CDR3 length: 16 residues. Germline loops: CDR1 MNHNS, CDR2 SASEGT. The CDR3 protein is CASSEVGGGVKETQYF. CDR3 in DNA: TGTGCCAGCAGTGAAGTAGGCGGGGGGGTAAAAGAGACCCAGTACTTC.

This chain connects TRBV9 to TRBJ2-1; TRBD2 matches at 9 bases. The J segment lost 7 bases and the V segment lost 4 bases, leaving 6 bases of the junction unmatched. The CDR3 sequence is 14 residues long. The germline gives CDR1 SGDLS, CDR2 YYNGEE. The CDR3 reads CASSPYLAGNEQFF. CDR3 coding DNA: TGTGCCAGCAGCCCTTATCTAGCGGGGAATGAGCAGTTCTTC.

J is TRBJ1-3 and V is TRBV7-9; D may be TRBD1 (6 bases). CDR3 size: 15 residues. Per germline, CDR1 SEHNR and CDR2 FQNEAQ (reference sequence). V dropped 4 bases and J dropped 4 bases, with 14 bases sitting between them. CDR3 in amino acids: CASSSYRVAGNTIYF. CDR3 coding DNA: TGTGCCAGCAGCTCCTACAGGGTGGCCGGAAACACCATATATTTT.

V is TRBV30 and J is TRBJ1-3; TRBD1 might be the D (6 bases). The length of the CDR3 is 16 residues. Germline values: CDR1 GTSNPN, CDR2 SVGIG (reference sequence). The germline V and J ends were trimmed by 4 bases and 0 bases, with 16 bases remaining between them. Here the CDR3 DNA reads TGTGCCTGGATCGGCAGGGGATATTTCTCTGGAAACACCATATATTTT. Protein sequence: CAWIGRGYFSGNTIYF.

The chain joins TRBV5-1 to TRBJ2-6; TRBD2 matches at 13 bases. This CDR3 is built from 17 residues. The trim removed 4 bases at V and 0 bases at J, leaving 1 base unmatched. Germline CDR1 and CDR2: SGHRS and YFSETQ. CDR3 sequence: CASSGTSGISGANVLTF. The CDR3 DNA reads as TGCGCCAGCAGCGGGACTAGCGGGATCTCTGGGGCCAACGTCCTGACTTTC.

This sequence joins TRBV13 and TRBJ1-1, with TRBD1 matching over 9 bases. With 1 base clipped from V and 4 bases from J, the junction kept 1 base outside the gene matches. This CDR3 region has 14 residues. Germline-derived CDR1 and CDR2 are PRHDT and FYEKMQ (reference sequence). The CDR3 nucleotides are TGTGCCAGCAGCTTAGAGGACAGGGGCACTGAAGCTTTCTTT. This encodes CASSLEDRGTEAFF.

The CDR3 loop is CASSEGPGEGVEQYF. Written as DNA, the CDR3 is TGTGCCAGCAGTGAAGGGCCCGGTGAAGGGGTCGAGCAGTACTTC. The chain joins TRBV6-1 to TRBJ2-7; possibly TRBD1 for D (5 bases). Between the trimmed V and J ends, which lost 1 base and 6 bases, there was a span of 16 bases. The CDR3 runs to 15 residues. Germline lookup yields CDR1 MNHNS and CDR2 SASEGT.

The V and J genes are TRBV6-6 and TRBJ1-6, with 7 bases fitting TRBD1. J lost 5 bases, V lost 2 bases, and 3 bases had no gene match. There are 15 residues in the CDR3. Germline V gives CDR1 MNHNY, CDR2 SVGAGI (reference sequence). The CDR3 here is CASSYRGRDNSPLHF. The CDR3 DNA follows: TGTGCCAGCAGTTACAGGGGGCGGGATAATTCACCCCTCCACTTT.

V is TRBV2 and J is TRBJ2-1; 8 nucleotides align to TRBD2. Unmatched junction bases numbered 18, after V lost 9 bases and J lost 14 bases. Per germline, CDR1 SNHLY and CDR2 FYNNEI. CDR3 size: 14 residues. CDR3 sequence reads: CASQTGGGRPFEFF. The CDR3 DNA follows: TGTGCCAGTCAAACCGGCGGGGGGCGTCCCTTTGAGTTCTTC.

This chain uses TRBV15 with TRBJ2-3, with TRBD1 as a possible D gene (5 bases). The CDR3 totals 15 residues. Looked up from germline, CDR1 is LNHNV and CDR2 is YYDKDF (reference sequence). Trimming took off 5 bases at V and 3 bases at J, with 15 bases between the two ends. CDR3 in amino acids: CATSAPQGNTDTQYF. The CDR3 DNA follows: TGTGCCACCAGCGCTCCCCAGGGTAATACAGATACGCAGTATTTT.

V gene TRBV9 combines with J gene TRBJ2-7, with 7 bases matching TRBD2. Germline values: CDR1 SGDLS, CDR2 YYNGEE. The CDR3 contains 15 residues. V lost 6 bases, J lost 4 bases, and 13 bases stayed unmatched. This CDR3 reads CASTQGQAGWYEQYF. For the CDR3, the DNA is TGTGCCAGCACCCAAGGCCAAGCGGGATGGTACGAGCAGTACTTC.

The rearrangement uses TRBV18 and TRBJ2-1; possibly TRBD1 for D (5 bases). The CDR3 is 14 amino acids. Trimming pared 0 bases from V and 6 bases from J, leaving 9 bases between. Germline V gene lookup returns CDR1 KGHSH and CDR2 LQKENI. This CDR3 is CASSPPGRLNEQFF. In DNA form, the CDR3 reads TGTGCCAGCTCACCACCGGGGCGGCTCAATGAGCAGTTCTTC.

The chain employs TRBV6-2 or TRBV6-3 and TRBJ1-1; D ambiguous. Deletions cut 4 bases from V and 10 bases from J, with 13 bases between. The CDR3 consists of 12 residues. From germline, CDR1 is MNHEY and CDR2 SVGEGT. The CDR3 DNA is TGTGCCAGCAGTTTCGCGGGAGTTTTAGCTTTCTTT. It specifies CASSFAGVLAFF.

This rearrangement joins TRBV28 to TRBJ1-1, with D perhaps matching TRBD1 (5 bases). The germline V gene has CDR1 MDHEN and CDR2 SYDVKM. The germline V and J ends were trimmed by 3 bases and 4 bases, with 15 bases remaining between them. The CDR3 length is 15 residues. CDR3 residues: CASSFYQGRSTEAFF. CDR3 nucleotide sequence: TGTGCCAGCAGTTTTTATCAGGGCCGGAGCACTGAAGCTTTCTTT.

The chain uses TRBV19 and TRBJ1-1; the D gene is possibly TRBD1 (5 bases). Trimming stripped 5 bases from V and 6 bases from J, with 13 bases between. CDR3 length: 13 residues. CDR1 LNHDA and CDR2 SQIVND come from the germline V gene (reference sequence). The CDR3 DNA reads TGTGCCAGTAGTCCCTGGGGCACTTCTGAAGCTTTCTTT. Protein sequence: CASSPWGTSEAFF.

V and J are TRBV4-2 and TRBJ2-7; 7 positions match TRBD2. This CDR3 region has 16 residues. The ends lost 0 bases at V and 4 bases at J; junction bases unmatched: 9. CDR1 is LGHNA and CDR2 is YNFKEQ in the germline V gene. The CDR3 DNA reads TGTGCCAGCAGCCAAGATCCCGGGGCTAGCGGATACGAGCAGTACTTC. This gives the protein CASSQDPGASGYEQYF.

The V call is TRBV28, the J call TRBJ2-6; D remains unclear. Looked up from germline, CDR1 is MDHEN and CDR2 is SYDVKM. The CDR3 is made up of 14 amino acids. Between the trimmed V and J ends, which lost 7 bases and 2 bases, there was a span of 9 bases. The CDR3 reads CASTFGAGANVLTF. The DNA for the CDR3 is TGTGCCAGCACCTTCGGAGCTGGGGCCAACGTCCTGACTTTC.

This rearrangement joins TRBV5-1 to TRBJ2-2; TRBD2 might be the D (5 bases). Germline V gene data show CDR1 as SGHRS and CDR2 as YFSETQ. CDR3 length equals 18 residues. V was pared by 0 bases and J by 0 bases, with 15 bases between. The CDR3 DNA sequence: TGCGCCAGCAGCTTGGGCCCGTCGGGGATCGCGAACACCGGGGAGCTGTTTTTT. This encodes CASSLGPSGIANTGELFF.

This clone was seen once. This chain uses TRBV5-5 with TRBJ1-2; D gene uncertain. Per the germline V gene, CDR1 is SGHKS and CDR2 is YYEKEE (reference sequence). This CDR3 comprises 13 residues. The germline V and J ends were trimmed by 1 base and 3 bases, with 7 bases remaining between them. The CDR3 loop is CASSLNGDYGYTF. CDR3 nucleotide sequence: TGTGCCAGCAGCTTGAACGGGGACTATGGCTACACCTTC.

The rearrangement links TRBV4-1 to TRBJ1-4; 9 bases fit TRBD1. Unmatched junction bases numbered 10, after V lost 3 bases and J lost 8 bases. The V gene's germline CDR1 is MGHRA and CDR2 YSYEKL. CDR3 length: 16 amino acids. The CDR3 DNA reads as TGCGCCAGCAGCCAGGTCCGGGGGACAGGGATGGAAAAACTGTTTTTT. This gives the protein CASSQVRGTGMEKLFF.